One and the same sample provided the 7 T cell receptor beta chains below, sequenced in a study of T cell clonality in common variable immunodeficiency. The assay was immunoSEQ multiplex PCR, and TCRdb's table has in-frame clones only and misses some. This repertoire holds approximately 52,000 clones, and none appear only once. The source material was peripheral blood mononuclear cells. These receptors were taken from a person aged 18-70 years in good health.

Many counts were recorded for this clone. The read is 3 residues too short to cover the CDR3 end, so that end is filled in from the germline J gene. V and J are TRBV6-4 and TRBJ2-1; 7 positions match TRBD2. V shed 3 bases and J 6 bases; nucleotides not matched to a gene: 8. Germline lookup yields CDR1 MRHNA and CDR2 SNTAGT. The CDR3 runs 15 residues. The CDR3 sequence: CASSEGGTLGNEQFF. CDR3 bases read: TGTGCCAGCAGTGAGGGGGGGACTCTAGGCAATGAG.

On this clone itself: The germline gene is not matched at one end of the junction; a read error may be the cause. Read sequence stops 3 residues before the CDR3 end, and the germline J gene provides the missing end. The identical CDR3 is also encoded by other nucleotide sequences in the sample. The chain is built from TRBV2 and TRBJ1-2; D is unclear. The germline V gene has CDR1 SNHLY and CDR2 FYNNEI. The CDR3 has 12 amino acids. CDR3 DNA, as far as it was read: TGTGCCAGCAGTGAAGCGTACTATGGA. Translating it yields CASSEAYYG. The whole CDR3 reads CASSEAYYGYTF.

This clone came up a few times. The read ends 3 residues early relative to the CDR3; the germline J gene fills the gap. The chain recombines TRBV11-2 with TRBJ1-1; no clear D. Germline V lookup: CDR1 SGHAT, CDR2 FQNNGV. This CDR3 contains 14 residues. Trimming removed 2 bases at V and 0 bases at J, with 7 bases between. Here the CDR3 reads CASSLNNMNTEAFF. Incomplete CDR3 DNA: TGTGCCAGCAGCTTAAACAATATGAACACTGAA.

Worth noting for this clone: The read ends 3 residues before the CDR3 terminus; that terminus is restored from the germline J gene. This chain links TRBV6-2 or TRBV6-3 with TRBJ2-3; 10 bases agree with TRBD2. V lost 7 bases to trimming and J lost 0 bases; unmatched junction nucleotides: 7. This CDR3 comprises 16 residues. Germline V gene sequence: CDR1 MNHEY, CDR2 SVGEGT. The CDR3 here is CASTPGTSVSTDTQYF. CDR3 bases read: TGTGCCAGCACCCCCGGGACTAGCGTAAGCACAGATACG.

This clone was found many times. Coverage ceases 3 residues before the CDR3 finishes, and the germline J gene fills in the end. This chain links TRBV11-3 with TRBJ2-1, with D unresolved. The ends were cut back, 4 bases at V and 4 bases at J, with 5 bases in the middle. This CDR3 has 12 amino acids. The germline V gene has CDR1 SGHNT and CDR2 YENEEA. CDR3 sequence reads: CASSSTYNEQFF. The sequenced CDR3 bases are TGTGCCAGCAGCTCTACTTACAATGAG.

The table lists this clone with a few counts. The read ends 3 residues before the CDR3 terminus; that terminus is restored from the germline J gene. This chain uses TRBV7-8 with TRBJ2-3; TRBD1 aligns across 10 bases. Trimming cost V 8 bases and J 5 bases; bases outside gene matches: 7. This CDR3 is built from 14 residues. CDR1 is SGHVS, CDR2 FQNEAQ, per germline. CDR3 protein: CASGDRGHIDTQYF. The DNA read from the CDR3 is TGTGCCAGCGGTGACAGGGGGCACATAGATACG.

This clone occurred many times. Read coverage stops 3 residues before the CDR3 terminus; the germline J gene supplies the remainder. This rearrangement joins TRBV7-8 to TRBJ1-6; 12 bases align to TRBD1. The germline V gene has CDR1 SGHVS and CDR2 FQNEAQ. CDR3 length: 16 residues. V lost 6 bases and J lost 10; bases outside the gene matches: 10. CDR3 bases read: TGTGCCAGCAGTTTCGCCGGGACAGGGGGCGGGTCACCC. This gives the protein CASSFAGTGGGSP. The entire CDR3 protein reads CASSFAGTGGGSPLHF. Complete variable domain (other parts from reference TRBV7-8 and TRBJ1-6): GAGVSQSPRYKVAKRGQDVALRCDPISGHVSLFWYQQALGQGPEFLTYFQNEAQLDKSGLPSDRFFAERPEGSVSTLKIQRTQQEDSAVYLCASSFAGTGGGSPLHFGNGTRLTVT.